The 23 T cell receptor beta chains presented below share a single source sample, sequenced in a study of T cell repertoires in cytomegalovirus infection. TCRdb independently ran MiXCR on the reads; one entry per CDR3 protein. In the table there are about 300,000 distinct CDR3 sequences, roughly 25% of which are singletons. The specimen was PBMCs. These receptor sequences come from a human donor in good health (CMV status not recorded). Some clones in this sample may be carry-over from other donors' samples.

This clonotype has ten or more counts. V is TRBV7-2 and J is TRBJ2-1; D is uncertain. This CDR3 comprises 15 residues. Germline CDR1 reads SGHTA; CDR2 reads FQGNSA. The V end lost 7 bases, the J end lost 4 bases, and 17 bases lay between the germline ends. The CDR3 spells CASNPGGRLYNEQFF. In DNA, the CDR3 is TGTGCCAGCAACCCCGGCGGCCGCCTTTACAATGAGCAGTTCTTC.

This clonotype has a count of ten or more. The chain is built from TRBV12-3 or TRBV12-4 and TRBJ2-3, with no clear D. CDR3 length: 13 residues. Trimming pared 3 bases from V and 0 bases from J, leaving 4 bases between. Here the CDR3 DNA reads TGTGCCAGCAGTTTCGGCAGCACAGATACGCAGTATTTT. It encodes CASSFGSTDTQYF.

This chain connects TRBV20-1 to TRBJ1-3, with D perhaps matching TRBD1 (5 bases). V lost 0 bases to trimming and J lost 3 bases, with 18 bases between them. CDR3 length: 17 residues. In germline, CDR1 is DFQATT, CDR2 SNEGSKA (reference sequence). The CDR3 coding sequence is TGCAGTGCTAGAGAGTGGTTAAGGGGAACTGGTGGAAACACCATATATTTT. This codes for CSAREWLRGTGGNTIYF.

In this sample, this clonotype turned up many times. In nucleotides, the CDR3 is TGTGCCAGCAGCCCCCGGGTCACTGGGAATGAGCAGTTCTTC. Translated: CASSPRVTGNEQFF. V and J are TRBV7-8 and TRBJ2-1; unclear D gene. The CDR3 runs to 14 residues. Germline V CDR1 and CDR2: SGHVS, FQNEAQ. Trimming pared 5 bases from V and 7 bases from J, leaving 15 bases between.

The chain carries TRBV10-1 and TRBJ2-1; the D gene is possibly TRBD1 (5 bases). The CDR3 covers 14 residues. CDR1 is WNHNN and CDR2 is SYGVQD in the germline V gene (reference sequence). The V gene lost 9 bases and the J gene lost 3 bases, with 15 bases spanning the gap. This CDR3 reads CARATGESYNEQFF. The CDR3 bases are TGCGCCAGGGCAACAGGAGAAAGCTACAATGAGCAGTTCTTC.

V is TRBV5-3 and J is TRBJ2-1; D gene unclear. TRBV5-3 is an ORF, and what it does is uncertain. V was clipped by 8 bases and J by 8 bases, with 17 bases between them. The CDR3 sequence is 13 residues long. CDR3: CASSTRASDEQFF. The DNA for the CDR3 is TGTGCCAGCAGCACCCGGGCCTCGGATGAGCAGTTCTTC.

The gene calls are TRBV6-2 or TRBV6-3 and TRBJ1-2; TRBD1 agrees at 7 bases. Germline V gene data show CDR1 as MNHEY and CDR2 as SVGEGT. V shed 7 bases, J shed 5 bases, and the junction held 10 bases outside the gene matches. This CDR3 is 14 amino acids long. CDR3 nucleotides: TGTGCCAGCAAAAACAGGGGAAGATTATATGGCTACACCTTC. Encoded protein: CASKNRGRLYGYTF.

V is TRBV6-1 and J is TRBJ2-7, with 7 nucleotides matching TRBD2. This CDR3 comprises 15 residues. The V segment lost 0 bases and the J segment 4 bases; nucleotides outside the gene matches: 6. In germline, CDR1 is MNHNS, CDR2 SASEGT. For the CDR3, the DNA is TGTGCCAGCAGTGAAGCTATGGGGGGGGGGTACGAGCAGTACTTC. It codes for CASSEAMGGGYEQYF.

J is TRBJ2-5 and V is TRBV12-3 or TRBV12-4, with TRBD2 as a possible D gene (5 bases). Trimming took off 6 bases at V and 2 bases at J, with 13 bases between the two ends. CDR3 length equals 14 residues. The CDR3 nucleotides read TGTGCCAGCAGGCCGGGGTTATCGCAAGAGACCCAGTACTTC. As protein: CASRPGLSQETQYF.

The chain couples TRBV25-1 to TRBJ1-1; D not certain. This CDR3 has 13 residues. Trimming took 4 bases from V and 6 from J, leaving 12 bases between them. Germline values: CDR1 MGHDK, CDR2 SYGVNS. CDR3: CASSVPGSAEAFF. Here the CDR3 DNA reads TGTGCCAGCAGTGTTCCAGGTTCTGCTGAAGCTTTCTTT.

The V gene is TRBV6-2 or TRBV6-3, the J gene TRBJ2-3; TRBD1 matches at 8 bases. V trimming: 5 bases; J trimming: 4 bases; junction bases outside the gene matches: 2. This CDR3 contains 13 residues. Germline CDR1 MNHEY, CDR2 SVGEGT. This CDR3 reads CASSEQGADTQYF. DNA of the CDR3: TGTGCCAGCAGTGAACAGGGGGCAGATACGCAGTATTTT.

CDR3 protein: CAISDPRDGSLVGTQYF. CDR3 coding DNA: TGTGCCATCAGTGACCCCCGAGATGGGAGCCTGGTAGGGACCCAGTACTTC. The rearrangement links TRBV10-3 to TRBJ2-5, with a weak D call TRBD2 (5 bases). V was shortened by 3 bases and J by 7 bases, with 24 bases between the two germline ends. Germline-derived CDR1 and CDR2 are ENHRY and SYGVKD. This CDR3 region has 17 residues.

Many counts were recorded for this clonotype. The chain joins TRBV7-2 to TRBJ1-3, with TRBD1 matching over 7 bases. The CDR3 consists of 14 residues. V shed 0 bases and J 7 bases; nucleotides not matched to a gene: 3. Germline loops: CDR1 SGHTA, CDR2 FQGNSA. CDR3 coding DNA: TGTGCCAGCAGCTTAGCTCAGGGGGTTAACACCATATATTTT. Protein product: CASSLAQGVNTIYF. The full variable domain, with the rest looked up from reference TRBV7-2 and TRBJ1-3, is GAGVSQSPSNKVTEKGKDVELRCDPISGHTALYWYRQSLGQGLEFLIYFQGNSAPDKSGLPSDRFSAERTGGSVSTLTIQRTQQEDSAVYLCASSLAQGVNTIYFGEGSWLTVV.

The chain couples TRBV9 to TRBJ1-1; D possibly corresponds to TRBD1 (5 bases). Germline CDR1 is SGDLS and CDR2 is YYNGEE. CDR3 size: 15 residues. V lost 0 bases to trimming and J lost 0 bases, with 9 bases between them. The CDR3 region has the DNA TGTGCCAGCAGCGTAGATCCAGGGCTGAACACTGAAGCTTTCTTT. The encoded protein is CASSVDPGLNTEAFF.

This clonotype has at least ten counts. The J gene is TRBJ1-2, the V gene TRBV7-9; D gene uncertain. Germline loops: CDR1 SEHNR, CDR2 FQNEAQ (reference sequence). The CDR3 spans 13 residues. Between the trimmed V and J ends, which lost 3 bases and 4 bases, there was a span of 9 bases. The CDR3 loop reads CASSLGVGYGYTF. CDR3 coding DNA: TGTGCCAGCAGCTTGGGTGTCGGCTATGGCTACACCTTC.

There are many counts of this clonotype. The gene calls are TRBV28 and TRBJ1-4, with D maybe TRBD1 (5 bases). This CDR3 spans 16 amino acids. The V gene's germline CDR1 is MDHEN and CDR2 SYDVKM. V lost 8 bases and J lost 0, with 16 bases in between. CDR3 nucleotide sequence: TGTGCCAGCCTTCCAGGGATTGTGGCAACTAATGAAAAACTGTTTTTT. This translates into CASLPGIVATNEKLFF. The variable domain in full, with the rest retrieved from reference TRBV28 and TRBJ1-4, is DVKVTQSSRYLVKRTGEKVFLECVQDMDHENMFWYRQDPGLGLRLIYFSYDVKMKEKGDIPEGYSVSREKKERFSLILESASTNQTSMYLCASLPGIVATNEKLFFGSGTQLSVL.

This clonotype showed up just a few times. CDR3 DNA: TGTGCCAGCAGCAGACAGGGGGCGAATGGCTACACCTTC. Its protein product is CASSRQGANGYTF. The chain is built from TRBV7-2 and TRBJ1-2; 10 nucleotides match TRBD1. Germline CDR1 reads SGHTA; CDR2 reads FQGNSA. This CDR3 contains 13 residues. The trim removed 5 bases at V and 6 bases at J, leaving 3 bases unmatched. The full variable domain, rest sourced from reference TRBV7-2 and TRBJ1-2, is GAGVSQSPSNKVTEKGKDVELRCDPISGHTALYWYRQSLGQGLEFLIYFQGNSAPDKSGLPSDRFSAERTGGSVSTLTIQRTQQEDSAVYLCASSRQGANGYTFGSGTRLTVV.

This clonotype came up a few times. The V gene is TRBV10-2, the J gene TRBJ2-5; D is unresolved. V dropped 3 bases and J dropped 5 bases, with 4 bases sitting between them. Germline lookup yields CDR1 WSHSY and CDR2 SAAADI. The CDR3 extends over 11 amino acids. The CDR3: CASSDGETQYF. As DNA, the CDR3 is TGCGCCAGCAGTGATGGGGAGACCCAGTACTTC.

Here the CDR3 DNA reads TGTGCCACCTCCCTGGTAGCGGGGAACACCGGGGAGCTGTTTTTT. Its translation is CATSLVAGNTGELFF. The chain couples TRBV7-2 to TRBJ2-2; 7 bases are shared with TRBD2. There are 15 residues in the CDR3. Germline CDR1 SGHTA, CDR2 FQGNSA. Trimming cost V 10 bases and J 1 base; bases outside gene matches: 9.

This clonotype turned up a few times. This chain joins TRBV6-1 and TRBJ2-2, with TRBD2 identical over 7 bases. J gave up 3 bases and V 2 bases, and 3 bases lay outside the gene matches. Germline V gene lookup returns CDR1 MNHNS and CDR2 SASEGT. This CDR3 contains 15 residues. CDR3 residues: CASSELGGDTGELFF. CDR3 nucleotide sequence: TGTGCCAGCAGTGAATTGGGAGGGGACACCGGGGAGCTGTTTTTT.

This clonotype appeared many times. V gene TRBV7-2 combines with J gene TRBJ2-1; possibly TRBD2 for D (5 bases). The length of the CDR3 is 11 residues. Germline CDR1 and CDR2: SGHTA and FQGNSA. V lost 2 bases to trimming and J lost 15 bases, with 11 bases between them. The CDR3, as DNA: TGTGCCAGCAGCTTAAGAGGACGGGGGTTCTTC. Translation gives CASSLRGRGFF. Combining the CDR3 with reference TRBV7-2 and TRBJ2-1 gives the whole variable domain GAGVSQSPSNKVTEKGKDVELRCDPISGHTALYWYRQSLGQGLEFLIYFQGNSAPDKSGLPSDRFSAERTGGSVSTLTIQRTQQEDSAVYLCASSLRGRGFFGPGTRLTVL.

This clonotype showed up just a few times. The genes are TRBV20-1 and TRBJ2-7; D gene uncertain. The V and J ends lost 0 bases and 4 bases respectively, with 19 bases between them. CDR1 is DFQATT, CDR2 SNEGSKA, per germline (reference sequence). The CDR3 totals 16 residues. CDR3 coding DNA: TGCAGTGCTAGAGATGATTTGGGCCCCAATTATTACGAGCAGTACTTC. Its translation is CSARDDLGPNYYEQYF.

This clonotype was counted many times. The genes are TRBV7-2 and TRBJ2-7; D ambiguous. This CDR3 has 14 residues. The germline V gene encodes CDR1 SGHTA and CDR2 FQGNSA. Trimming stripped 5 bases from V and 3 bases from J, with 14 bases between. The CDR3 sequence is CASSAPAYGYEQYF. CDR3 bases: TGTGCCAGCAGCGCCCCGGCCTACGGCTACGAGCAGTACTTC.